Listed below are T cell receptor beta chains from one sample, sequenced in a study of cytomegalovirus exposure and HLA in healthy donors. Sequenced by immunoSEQ multiplex PCR; TCRdb stores in-frame clones only, minus some. The table records approximately 260,000 clones, approximately 84% of them present only once. The source material was PBMCs. The receptors derive from a young woman in good health and CMV-seropositive. Each CDR3 is given with its conserved first and last residue. D genes are given only for firm matches. A clone size is listed for some rows: how often the clone was seen (once, few, many), or a class if it is expanded.

cdr3_aa | cdr3_nt | clone_size | j_call | v_call | d_call
CASTGGADTGELFF | TGTGCCAGCACCGGAGGGGCGGACACCGGGGAGCTGTTTTTT | . | TRBJ2-2 | TRBV2 | .
CASSSTRTGSAYSNQPQHF | TGCGCCAGCAGTTCCACACGGACAGGTTCCGCATATAGCAATCAGCCCCAGCATTTT | . | TRBJ1-5 | TRBV10-1 | TRBD1
CASSESASGTEDTQYF | TGCGCCAGCAGTGAGTCGGCTAGCGGGACAGAAGATACGCAGTATTTT | . | TRBJ2-3 | TRBV10-1 | TRBD2
CASSRGQTNYGYTF | TGTGCCAGCAGCCGGGGACAGACAAACTATGGCTACACCTTC | . | TRBJ1-2 | TRBV5-8 | TRBD1
CASSFEWDSFSGANVLTF | TGTGCCAGCAGTTTTGAGTGGGACAGTTTCTCTGGGGCCAACGTCCTGACTTTC | . | TRBJ2-6 | TRBV27 | TRBD1
CASSVRGTYYGYTF | TGTGCCAGCAGTGTTCGCGGAACCTACTATGGCTACACCTTC | . | TRBJ1-2 | TRBV25-1 | .
CASSQEGGVGGYTF | TGTGCCAGCAGCCAAGAGGGGGGAGTAGGCGGCTACACCTTC | . | TRBJ1-2 | TRBV4-2 | .
CASSVGTKELNTEAFF | TGTGCCAGCAGTGTTGGGACAAAAGAATTGAACACTGAAGCTTTCTTT | . | TRBJ1-1 | TRBV6-1 | .
CASSLTGFYNEQFF | TGTGCCAGCAGTTTAACCGGGTTCTACAATGAGCAGTTCTTC | . | TRBJ2-1 | TRBV28 | .
CASSIFLAGAYEQYF | TGTGCCAGTAGTATTTTCCTAGCGGGCGCCTACGAGCAGTACTTC | . | TRBJ2-7 | TRBV19 | TRBD2
CASSPRDIDYEQYF | TGTGCCAGCAGCCCCAGGGACATTGATTACGAGCAGTACTTC | once | TRBJ2-7 | TRBV9 | .
CAISEKPYEQFF | TGTGCCATCAGCGAAAAGCCGTATGAGCAGTTCTTC | . | TRBJ2-1 | TRBV10-3 | .
CASSQGQGFEEKLFF | TGCGCCAGCAGCCAAGGGCAGGGCTTTGAGGAAAAACTGTTTTTT | . | TRBJ1-4 | TRBV4-1 | .
CASRQTGVYEQYF | TGTGCCAGCAGACAGACAGGAGTCTACGAGCAGTACTTC | . | TRBJ2-7 | TRBV11-2 | .
CASSMRLNEQFF | TGTGCCAGTAGTATGAGACTTAATGAGCAGTTCTTC | . | TRBJ2-1 | TRBV19 | .
CASSVQGTEAFF | TGTGCCAGCAGTGTCCAGGGCACTGAAGCTTTCTTT | . | TRBJ1-1 | TRBV6-1 | .
CASSPGQNYGYTF | TGTGCCAGCAGCCCGGGACAGAACTATGGCTACACCTTC | . | TRBJ1-2 | TRBV7-8 | TRBD1
CASSLRAGNEQYF | TGCGCCAGCAGCTTACGAGCGGGTAACGAGCAGTACTTC | few | TRBJ2-7 | TRBV5-1 | .
CASSSIHRIAKNIQYF | TGTGCCAGTAGTTCTATCCACAGGATAGCCAAAAACATTCAGTACTTC | . | TRBJ2-4 | TRBV19 | .
CASSWEQGNYGYTF | TGTGCCAGCAGCTGGGAACAGGGTAACTATGGCTACACCTTC | . | TRBJ1-2 | TRBV5-4 | .
CASSLKLAGEWEQFF | TGTGCCAGCAGTTTAAAACTAGCGGGAGAGTGGGAGCAGTTCTTC | . | TRBJ2-1 | TRBV27 | TRBD2
CASSLGRDSAYEQYF | TGTGCCAGCAGCTTGGGGAGGGATTCGGCCTACGAGCAGTACTTC | once | TRBJ2-7 | TRBV5-5 | .
CASSQVAGLATQETQYF | TGCGCCAGCAGCCAAGTCGCCGGACTAGCGACCCAAGAGACCCAGTACTTC | . | TRBJ2-5 | TRBV4-1 | TRBD2
CASSSGLYNEQFF | TGTGCCAGCAGCTCGGGACTTTACAATGAGCAGTTCTTC | . | TRBJ2-1 | TRBV7-2 | .
CASTSRETDTQYF | TGTGCCAGCACCTCCAGGGAAACAGATACGCAGTATTTT | . | TRBJ2-3 | TRBV6-5 | .
CAWSNSGADIQYF | TGTGCCTGGAGTAATAGCGGGGCAGACATTCAGTACTTC | . | TRBJ2-4 | TRBV30 | TRBD2
CASSLAGAGTGELFF | TGTGCCAGCAGTTTGGCAGGGGCGGGCACCGGGGAGCTGTTTTTT | . | TRBJ2-2 | TRBV28 | .
CASSPYTQYF | TGTGCCAGCAGTCCGTATACGCAGTATTTT | . | TRBJ2-3 | TRBV27 | .
CASSQPTRQGPYEQYF | TGCGCCAGCAGCCAACCTACTAGACAGGGTCCCTACGAGCAGTACTTC | . | TRBJ2-7 | TRBV4-1 | TRBD1
CASSSYSTRPGLRAYEQYF | TGTGCCAGCAGCTCTTATTCCACAAGGCCGGGGTTGAGGGCTTACGAGCAGTACTTC | . | TRBJ2-7 | TRBV11-2 | .
CATSRDLLPGALTSYEQYF | TGTGCCACCAGCAGAGATCTCTTGCCAGGGGCTCTAACCTCCTACGAGCAGTACTTC | once | TRBJ2-7 | TRBV15 | .
CASTPIRTGRSYEQYF | TGTGCCAGCACCCCAATTAGAACGGGAAGGAGTTACGAGCAGTACTTC | . | TRBJ2-7 | TRBV11-2 | .
CASSLGQPDSGNTIYF | TGTGCCAGCAGCTTAGGACAGCCCGACTCTGGAAACACCATATATTTT | . | TRBJ1-3 | TRBV7-2 | .
CASSQDGTSGSPNYEQYF | TGTGCCAGCAGCCAAGACGGGACTAGCGGGAGTCCTAACTACGAGCAGTACTTC | . | TRBJ2-7 | TRBV4-2 | TRBD2
CSARGGGGNQPQHF | TGCAGCGCCAGGGGTGGTGGCGGCAATCAGCCCCAGCATTTT | once | TRBJ1-5 | TRBV29-1 | .
CASSQEGTGGLFEQFF | TGTGCCAGCAGCCAAGAGGGGACAGGGGGCCTGTTTGAGCAGTTCTTC | . | TRBJ2-1 | TRBV4-2 | TRBD1
CASSSGLAGPPTTNEQFF | TGTGCCAGCAGCTCGGGACTAGCGGGACCTCCTACTACGAATGAGCAGTTCTTC | once | TRBJ2-1 | TRBV5-4 | TRBD2
CASSSGYRGKNTEAFF | TGTGCCAGCAGCTCGGGATACAGGGGGAAGAACACTGAAGCTTTCTTT | . | TRBJ1-1 | TRBV13 | TRBD1
CASSLHPGAKRYEQYF | TGTGCCAGCAGCTTGCACCCGGGAGCTAAAAGGTACGAGCAGTACTTC | . | TRBJ2-7 | TRBV5-4 | .
CASSSSGTANEAFF | TGTGCCAGCAGCTCCTCCGGGACTGCCAATGAAGCTTTCTTT | . | TRBJ1-1 | TRBV7-9 | .
CASSLQGGGYQPQHF | TGTGCCAGTAGTCTTCAGGGAGGGGGTTATCAGCCCCAGCATTTT | . | TRBJ1-5 | TRBV19 | .
CASSFGQGAGDTQYF | TGCGCCAGCAGCTTCGGACAGGGGGCAGGAGATACGCAGTATTTT | once | TRBJ2-3 | TRBV5-1 | TRBD1
CASTLGGTGGLEKLFF | TGTGCCAGCACCTTGGGGGGAACAGGGGGTCTGGAAAAACTGTTTTTT | . | TRBJ1-4 | TRBV28 | TRBD1
CASSRGFNEQYF | TGTGCCAGCAGTAGGGGGTTCAACGAGCAGTACTTC | . | TRBJ2-7 | TRBV5-4 | .
CSVEGSGDEQYF | TGCAGCGTTGAAGGGTCGGGGGACGAGCAGTACTTC | . | TRBJ2-7 | TRBV29-1 | .
CASSRGQGGVYGYTF | TGTGCCAGCAGTAGGGGACAGGGAGGGGTTTATGGCTACACCTTC | . | TRBJ1-2 | TRBV6-5 | TRBD1
CASSYIRHQYF | TGTGCCAGCAGTTATATCAGGCATCAGTACTTC | . | TRBJ2-4 | TRBV2 | .
CASSRPGQASTEAFF | TGTGCCAGTTCCCGCCCGGGACAGGCCTCCACTGAAGCTTTCTTT | . | TRBJ1-1 | TRBV19 | TRBD1
CASSLGGSGRVEQYF | TGTGCCAGCAGCTTGGGGGGTAGCGGGAGAGTCGAGCAGTACTTC | once | TRBJ2-7 | TRBV5-6 | TRBD2
CASRSYETGYGYTF | TGTGCCAGCAGATCCTATGAGACAGGTTATGGCTACACCTTC | . | TRBJ1-2 | TRBV6-5 | .
CASHRDRVTTEAFF | TGTGCCAGCCACAGAGACAGGGTAACCACTGAAGCTTTCTTT | . | TRBJ1-1 | TRBV27 | TRBD1
CASSSRDSEAKNIQYF | TGTGCCAGCAGCTCCCGGGACAGCGAAGCCAAAAACATTCAGTACTTC | . | TRBJ2-4 | TRBV11-3 | TRBD1
CASSVIHGAAPYEQYF | TGTGCCAGCAGCGTAATTCACGGAGCGGCGCCCTACGAGCAGTACTTC | once | TRBJ2-7 | TRBV9 | .
CASSLGASGIVYNEQFF | TGTGCCAGCAGCTTGGGAGCTAGCGGGATAGTCTACAATGAGCAGTTCTTC | . | TRBJ2-1 | TRBV5-4 | TRBD2
CASSQTVPAGTYEQYF | TGCGCCAGCAGCCAAACGGTTCCGGCGGGGACCTACGAGCAGTACTTC | . | TRBJ2-7 | TRBV4-1 | .
CASSLEGPDTEAFF | TGTGCCAGCAGCTTGGAGGGGCCGGACACTGAAGCTTTCTTT | few | TRBJ1-1 | TRBV5-8 | .
CASSLRSGLAVLF | TGTGCCAGCAGCTTAAGATCGGGACTAGCGGTTCTGTTT | . | TRBJ2-3 | TRBV7-3 | TRBD2
CASSHWGAYLNTEAFF | TGTGCCAGCAGCCATTGGGGCGCCTACTTGAACACTGAAGCTTTCTTT | . | TRBJ1-1 | TRBV14 | .
CASSGFYGYTF | TGTGCCAGTAGCGGGTTCTATGGCTACACCTTC | . | TRBJ1-2 | TRBV19 | .
CASSPGSGAQYF | TGTGCCAGCAGCCCTGGCTCCGGAGCCCAGTATTTT | . | TRBJ2-3 | TRBV4-2 | .